This TCR beta chain originates from a study of neurological immune-mediated disorders. Overall study findings and caveats: There was no clinical or MRI feature that showed an association with the multiple sclerosis repertoire cluster.

This clonotype was counted at least ten times. Its target is not known. Germline CDR1 MNHNY, CDR2 SVGAGI (reference sequence). CDR3 size: 16 residues. Trimming took 6 bases from V and 1 from J, leaving 15 bases between them. Preparation of the unsorted libraries drew on 2 million PBMCs stored at -80 C. TCRdb processed the 5' RACE reads anew with MiXCR; each CDR3 protein has one entry. The repertoire includes about 82,000 distinct CDR3 sequences, about 2.5% of them detected once, and roughly 1.1% sits in the top ten. The receptor comes from a woman aged 25 to 39 with multiple sclerosis. The chain has TRBV6-6 and TRBJ2-2, with D possibly TRBD1 on 5 matching bases. Material for sequencing was PBMCs. The CDR3 DNA is TGTGCCAGCAGGCTCGGACAAACACTGAACACCGGGGAGCTGTTTTTT. Protein product: CASRLGQTLNTGELFF.